This T cell receptor beta chain emerged from a study of regulatory T cells (dated by TCRdb to 2016 to 2019). Context from the whole study: T-cell receptor beta repertoires of sorted regulatory, conventional CD4+ and CD8+ T cells were compared between CD3G-deficient patients and healthy controls.

Evidence of autoimmunity was found in all CD3G-deficient patients, and more severe autoimmunity was observed in two of the patients. Patients ranged from 2 to 39 years of age at testing and had reduced naive and increased memory CD4+ and CD8+ T-cell proportions. CD4+ cells were FACS-sorted into CD25-high CD127-low regulatory T cells and CD25-low CD127-high conventional CD4+ T cells. Several individuals with CD3G deficiency were included in the patient group. An international network of physicians across the United States, Europe and Asia provided the patient samples and clinical data. Ficoll density separation was used to isolate peripheral blood mononuclear cells. The multiplex PCR relied on 52 forward TRBV primers and 13 reverse TRBJ primers, and amplification bias was corrected through assay-based and computational methods. Within the immunoSEQ assay, multiplex PCR amplified rearranged TRB loci from genomic DNA. TRB amplicons were sequenced on an Illumina HiSeq platform. Under the source paper's analysis protocol: Raw sequences were error-filtered and aligned to reference gene sequences by custom algorithms and were subsequently analyzed with the immunoSEQ online tools. Frequencies of productive and nonproductive TRB rearrangements were evaluated among both unique and total sequences. Hydrophobicity and amino acid composition of residues 6 and 7 within the TRB CDR3 were used to estimate the potential for self-reactivity. Groups were compared by t tests, Mann-Whitney tests or two-way ANOVA performed in Prism software. Imported from immuneACCESS, the table was reduced by TCRdb to in-frame sequences with V and J called. These copies leave out some clones; in studies compared against another copy, an unresolved V gene accounts for under half, and the cause of the remainder is not known. That table furnishes V, J and clone size, whereas the DNA furnished D and trimming. The sample table shows over 25,000 clones, and over 90% are seen once. The top ten hold over 0.85% of the sample.

Trimming at the junction amounts to 3 bases on V and 2 bases on J, and the germline ends lie 8 bases apart. For CDR1 and CDR2, the germline V gene lists MDHEN and SYDVKM. The CDR3 sequence holds 14 residues, the cysteine and phenylalanine included. The entry retains the CDR3 DNA only, 42 bases that are in frame from base 1. Overall study outcomes, separate from this receptor: In patients, repertoires had restricted unique TRB V-J pairs and skewed V and J gene usage, with regulatory T cells showing the most marked changes. Conventional CD4+ T cells from CD3G-deficient patients were enriched for hydrophobic residues at CDR3 positions 6 and 7, suggesting more self-reactive specificities.

Comments on this clone: What this receptor recognizes is not known. Base qualities are not provided; no much larger clone lies one nucleotide away.

The sequence joins TRBV28 to TRBJ2-1; a weak D assignment points to TRBD2 (5 bases agree). The sequence derives from a child aged 2 to 10 with CD3G deficiency. The sample taken for sequencing was conventional CD4+ T cells sorted from blood. CDR3 protein: CASSLVGTYNEQFF. The DNA sequence reads TGTGCCAGCAGTTTGGTCGGGACCTACAATGAGCAGTTCTTC.